Listed below are T cell receptor beta chains from one sample, sequenced in a study of cytomegalovirus exposure and HLA in healthy donors. The protocol was immunoSEQ multiplex PCR, while the TCRdb copy is restricted to in-frame clones and leaves out a portion. The table has tens of thousands of clones, around four fifths seen once; the top ten hold around 3.1%. Sequenced material: PBMCs. The receptors derive from a man in his fifties or sixties in good health and CMV-seropositive. The CDR3 runs from the conserved cysteine through the conserved F or W. Each record gives: D gene, V gene, clone size, J gene, CDR3 DNA, CDR3 protein. The D gene is left open where the match is weak. A clone size is listed for some rows: how often the clone was seen (once, few, many), or a class if it is expanded.

>NA|TRBV11-3|NA|TRBJ1-2
TGTGCCAGCAGCTCCACGGACAAAGGAAACTATGGCTACACCTTC
CASSSTDKGNYGYTF
>TRBD1|TRBV13|few|TRBJ1-5
TGTGCCAGCAGCACGGACAGGAATCAGCCCCAGCATTTT
CASSTDRNQPQHF
>NA|TRBV5-6|NA|TRBJ1-6
TGTGCCAGCAGCTGGGGAGACACTATTAATTCACCCCTCCACTTT
CASSWGDTINSPLHF
>NA|TRBV6-7|NA|TRBJ1-5
TGTGCCAGCAGTTACTCGGCAGGTTGCAATCAGCCCCAGCATTTT
CASSYSAGCNQPQHF
>TRBD1|TRBV19|NA|TRBJ1-4
TGTGCCAGTAGTATAGATGCGGGACAGGGGTCTGAAAAACTGTTTTTT
CASSIDAGQGSEKLFF
>TRBD1|TRBV6-6|NA|TRBJ1-5
TGTGCCAGCAGGGCCGGGGGACAGGGTAATCAGCCCCAGCATTTT
CASRAGGQGNQPQHF
>NA|TRBV5-1|NA|TRBJ2-5
TGCGCCAGCAGCTTGGTATCCCGCCAAGAGACCCAGTACTTC
CASSLVSRQETQYF
>NA|TRBV21-1|NA|TRBJ2-1
TGTGCCTGTGGACTAGCGTGGAATGAGCAGTTCTTC
CACGLAWNEQFF
>NA|TRBV19|few|TRBJ2-6
TGTGCCAGTAGTATAATGGTGAGTGGGGCCAACGTCCTGACTTTC
CASSIMVSGANVLTF
>TRBD2|TRBV9|NA|TRBJ2-1
TGTGCCAGCAGCGCAACCGGGACTAGCAACAATGAGCAGTTCTTC
CASSATGTSNNEQFF
>NA|TRBV5-1|NA|TRBJ2-3
TGCGCCAGCAGCCCCGGACTATTCACAGATACGCAGTATTTT
CASSPGLFTDTQYF
>TRBD2|TRBV4-1|NA|TRBJ2-7
TGCGCCAGCAGCCAAGAAGACAGCGGGAGGGTCTACGAGCAGTACTTC
CASSQEDSGRVYEQYF
>TRBD2|TRBV18|NA|TRBJ2-2
TGTGCCAGCTCACCAGTAGCGGGAGGGTCTGCCGGGGAGCTGTTTTTT
CASSPVAGGSAGELFF
>TRBD2|TRBV7-3|few|TRBJ2-7
TGTGCCAGCAGCTCGGGACTAGCGGCAGGGGAGCAGTACTTC
CASSSGLAAGEQYF
>NA|TRBV25-1|once|TRBJ1-1
TGTGCCAGCAGTGAATATGGGCCGGGAACTGAAGCTTTCTTT
CASSEYGPGTEAFF
>TRBD2|TRBV27|NA|TRBJ2-7
TGTGCCAGCAGTTTATCGGCCGGGGGGGCCAGGTATGAGCAGTACTTC
CASSLSAGGARYEQYF
>NA|TRBV2|NA|TRBJ1-5
TGTGCCAGCACACCAGGGCAATTGGATCAGCCCCAGCATTTT
CASTPGQLDQPQHF
>NA|TRBV4-2|NA|TRBJ1-5
TGTGCCAGCAGCCCCGATGCGGCAGGGAATCAGCCCCAGCATTTT
CASSPDAAGNQPQHF
>TRBD2|TRBV19|NA|TRBJ2-2
TGTGCCAGTAGTACCGGGACTAGGAACACCGGGGAGCTGTTTTTT
CASSTGTRNTGELFF
>TRBD2|TRBV7-3|NA|TRBJ2-1
TGTGCCAGCAGCCCCCGGAGCGGGAGCACCTACAATGAGCAGTTCTTC
CASSPRSGSTYNEQFF
>NA|TRBV2|NA|TRBJ2-2
TGTGCCAGCGGTTCTGATCTAGAAGTGGCCGGGGAGCTGTTTTTT
CASGSDLEVAGELFF
>NA|TRBV9|once|TRBJ2-1
TGTGCCAGCAGCGCCCTCGCAGGGGCCTACAATGAGCAGTTCTTC
CASSALAGAYNEQFF
>TRBD2|TRBV10-2|NA|TRBJ2-1
TGCGCCAGCAGTGAGTCAGGGACTAGCGGGGGCGATGAGCAGTTCTTC
CASSESGTSGGDEQFF
>TRBD2|TRBV15|NA|TRBJ2-5
TGTGCCACCAGCAGGGCCAGCGGGAAACGGGAGACCCAGTACTTC
CATSRASGKRETQYF
>NA|TRBV5-6|NA|TRBJ2-7
TGTGCCAGCAGCTCCCTTATAACGGACAAGACACTCTACGAGCAGTACTTC
CASSSLITDKTLYEQYF
>TRBD2|TRBV9|NA|TRBJ2-1
TGTGCCAGCAGCGTAGCACTAGCGGGAGGTTACAATGAGCAGTTCTTC
CASSVALAGGYNEQFF
>NA|TRBV11-3|NA|TRBJ2-7
TGTGCCAGCAGCTTAAACGTTTGGAGGGGAACCTACGAGCAGTACTTC
CASSLNVWRGTYEQYF
>NA|TRBV2|NA|TRBJ1-1
TGTGCCAGCGTCGGTACAGGGAACACTGAAGCTTTCTTT
CASVGTGNTEAFF
>NA|TRBV19|NA|TRBJ1-4
TGTGCCAGTACCCAACTCTGGACTAATGAAAAACTGTTTTTT
CASTQLWTNEKLFF
>TRBD2|TRBV5-1|NA|TRBJ2-1
TGCGCCAGCAGCCTGGGACTAGCGGGAGTTGAAGAGCAGTTCTTC
CASSLGLAGVEEQFF
>TRBD2|TRBV9|NA|TRBJ2-1
TGTGCCAGCAGCGTAGGGCCTAGCGGGAGGCTAAGTGAGCAGTTCTTC
CASSVGPSGRLSEQFF
>TRBD1|TRBV19|few|TRBJ1-2
TGTGCCAGTAGTATGTCACAGGGGCTCTATGGCTACACCTTC
CASSMSQGLYGYTF
>TRBD1|TRBV25-1|few|TRBJ2-5
TGTGCCAGCAGTGAATGGGGGACAGTCCAAGAGACCCAGTACTTC
CASSEWGTVQETQYF
>TRBD1|TRBV29-1|few|TRBJ1-1
TGCAGCGTTGTTTTGATGACAGGGACGAACACTGAAGCTTTCTTT
CSVVLMTGTNTEAFF
>NA|TRBV5-1|NA|TRBJ2-1
TGCGCCAGCACCCAAAGCGGGTACAATGAGCAGTTCTTC
CASTQSGYNEQFF
>TRBD1|TRBV5-6|NA|TRBJ1-5
TGTGCCAGCAGCCAACAGGGGGCGGTTCAGCCCCAGCATTTT
CASSQQGAVQPQHF
>NA|TRBV28|NA|TRBJ1-5
TGTGCCAGCAGTCAACTGGGGGGATACAATCAGCCCCAGCATTTT
CASSQLGGYNQPQHF
>TRBD2|TRBV4-1|NA|TRBJ2-7
TGCGCCAGCAGCCAAGGAAGGCCGGGGGGGGTTTACGAGCAGTACTTC
CASSQGRPGGVYEQYF
>TRBD1|TRBV10-2|NA|TRBJ2-2
TGCGCCAGCAGTGAGCAGGGACAGTTCAGTGGTCCCGGGGAGCTGTTTTTT
CASSEQGQFSGPGELFF
>TRBD2|TRBV9|NA|TRBJ2-5
TGTGCCAGCAGCGTAGCTACGGGCGGAGGGAGGGGAATGCAGCCAAACCTGCAAGAGACCCAGTACTTC
CASSVATGGGRGMQPNLQETQYF
>NA|TRBV19|once|TRBJ1-2
TGTGCCAGTAGTATTTCGGACAGTCGAGTGGGGCACTATGGCTACACCTTC
CASSISDSRVGHYGYTF
>TRBD1|TRBV7-8|NA|TRBJ2-2
TGTGCCAGCAGCTTACTGGGACAGGGGGCGGCCACCGGGGAGCTGTTTTTT
CASSLLGQGAATGELFF
>TRBD2|TRBV4-1|few|TRBJ2-7
TGCGCCAGCAGCCAACCATCTAGCGGCGAGCAGTACTTC
CASSQPSSGEQYF
>NA|TRBV13|few|TRBJ2-2
TGTGCCAGCAGCATGGGGACTGATCTATACGGGTCCGGGGAGCTGTTTTTT
CASSMGTDLYGSGELFF
>TRBD2|TRBV5-1|NA|TRBJ2-3
TGCGCCAGCAGCAAGACTAGCGCAATCACAGATACGCAGTATTTT
CASSKTSAITDTQYF
>TRBD1|TRBV18|NA|TRBJ2-7
TGTGCCAGCTCACCACCTAATATGGACAGGATCTACGAGCAGTACTTC
CASSPPNMDRIYEQYF
>TRBD1|TRBV18|NA|TRBJ2-7
TGTGCCACCAAAGCCGGGACAGGGCAGTACGAGCAGTACTTC
CATKAGTGQYEQYF
>TRBD2|TRBV5-1|NA|TRBJ2-2
TGCGCCAGCAGCTTGGGCGGGAGCGTAGTCGGGGAGCTGTTTTTT
CASSLGGSVVGELFF
>NA|TRBV9|NA|TRBJ2-5
TGTGCCAGCAGCGTGTCGTCCGGGAGCGCGGAGACCCAGTACTTC
CASSVSSGSAETQYF
>NA|TRBV11-2|once|TRBJ1-1
TGTGCCAGCAGCTTAGTTGTGGGCAGGTCCCCTGAAGCTTTCTTT
CASSLVVGRSPEAFF
>TRBD2|TRBV9|NA|TRBJ2-1
TGTGCCAGCAGCGGACATAGCGGGGTCTACAATGAGCAGTTCTTC
CASSGHSGVYNEQFF
>TRBD2|TRBV14|few|TRBJ2-5
TGTGCCAGCAGCACCACCCTAGCGGCTCAAGAGACCCAGTACTTC
CASSTTLAAQETQYF